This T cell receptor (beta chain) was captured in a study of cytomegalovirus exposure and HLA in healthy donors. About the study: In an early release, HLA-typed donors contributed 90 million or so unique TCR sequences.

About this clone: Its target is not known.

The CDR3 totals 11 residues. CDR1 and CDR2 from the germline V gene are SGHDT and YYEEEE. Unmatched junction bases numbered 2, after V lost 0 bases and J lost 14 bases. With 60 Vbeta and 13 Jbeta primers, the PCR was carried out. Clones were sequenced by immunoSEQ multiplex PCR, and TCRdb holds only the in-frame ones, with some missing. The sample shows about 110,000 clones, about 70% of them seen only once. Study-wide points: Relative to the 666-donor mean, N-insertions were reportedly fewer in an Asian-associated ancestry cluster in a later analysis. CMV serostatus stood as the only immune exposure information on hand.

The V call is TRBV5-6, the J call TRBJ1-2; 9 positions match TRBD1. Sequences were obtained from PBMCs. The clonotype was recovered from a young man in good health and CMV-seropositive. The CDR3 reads CASSLGQGGTF. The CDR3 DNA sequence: TGTGCCAGCAGCTTGGGACAGGGGGGAACCTTC.